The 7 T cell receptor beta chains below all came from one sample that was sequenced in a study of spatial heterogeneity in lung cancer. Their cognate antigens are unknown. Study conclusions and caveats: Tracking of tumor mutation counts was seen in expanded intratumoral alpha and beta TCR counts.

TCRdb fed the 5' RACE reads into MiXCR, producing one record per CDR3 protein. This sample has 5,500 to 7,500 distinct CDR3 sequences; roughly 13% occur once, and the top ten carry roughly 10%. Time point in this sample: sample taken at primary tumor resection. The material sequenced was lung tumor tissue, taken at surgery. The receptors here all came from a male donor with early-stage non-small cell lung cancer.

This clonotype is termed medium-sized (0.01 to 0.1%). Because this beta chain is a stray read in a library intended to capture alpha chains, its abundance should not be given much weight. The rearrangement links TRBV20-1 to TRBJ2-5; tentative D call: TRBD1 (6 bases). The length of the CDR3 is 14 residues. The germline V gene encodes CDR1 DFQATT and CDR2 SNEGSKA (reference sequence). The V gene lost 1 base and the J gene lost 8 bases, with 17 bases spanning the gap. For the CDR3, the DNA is TGCAGTGCTAGAGCTTATCAGGGGAGAGGCACCCAGTACTTC. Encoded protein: CSARAYQGRGTQYF.

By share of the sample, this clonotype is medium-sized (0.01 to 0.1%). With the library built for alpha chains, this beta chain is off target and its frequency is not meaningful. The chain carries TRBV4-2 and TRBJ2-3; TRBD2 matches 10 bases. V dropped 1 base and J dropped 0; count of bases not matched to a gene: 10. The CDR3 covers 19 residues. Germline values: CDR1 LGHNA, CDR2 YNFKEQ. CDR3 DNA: TGTGCCAGCAGCCAAGGGAGGGCTAGCGGGAGACTTAGCACAGATACGCAGTATTTT. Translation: CASSQGRASGRLSTDTQYF.

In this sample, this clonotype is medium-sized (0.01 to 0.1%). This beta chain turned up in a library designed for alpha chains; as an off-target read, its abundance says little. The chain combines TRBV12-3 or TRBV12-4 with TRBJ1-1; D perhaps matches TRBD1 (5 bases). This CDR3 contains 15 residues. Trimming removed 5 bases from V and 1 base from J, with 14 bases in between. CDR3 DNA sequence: TGTGCCAGCAGTATAACGGGACTCACGAACACTGAAGCTTTCTTT. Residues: CASSITGLTNTEAFF.

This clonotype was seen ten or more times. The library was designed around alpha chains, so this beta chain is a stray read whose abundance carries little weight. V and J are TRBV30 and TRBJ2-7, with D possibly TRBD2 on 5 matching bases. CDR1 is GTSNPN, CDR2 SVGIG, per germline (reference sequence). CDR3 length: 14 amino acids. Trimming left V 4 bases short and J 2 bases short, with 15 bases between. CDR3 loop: CAWIVKTGTYEQYF. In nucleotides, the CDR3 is TGTGCCTGGATCGTGAAGACCGGGACCTACGAGCAGTACTTC.

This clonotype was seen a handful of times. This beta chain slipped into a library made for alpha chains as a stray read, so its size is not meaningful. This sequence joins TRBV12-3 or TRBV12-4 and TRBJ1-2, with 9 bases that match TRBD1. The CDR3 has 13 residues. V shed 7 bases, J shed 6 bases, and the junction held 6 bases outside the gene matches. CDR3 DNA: TGTGCCAGCACCCACGGGACAGGGAATGGCTACACCTTC. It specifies CASTHGTGNGYTF.

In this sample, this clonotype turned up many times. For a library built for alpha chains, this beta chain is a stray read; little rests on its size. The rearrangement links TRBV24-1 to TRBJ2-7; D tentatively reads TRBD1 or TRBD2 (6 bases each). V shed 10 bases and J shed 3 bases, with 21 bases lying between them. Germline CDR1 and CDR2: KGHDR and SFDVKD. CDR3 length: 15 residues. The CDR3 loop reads CATSSGAAIIYEQYF. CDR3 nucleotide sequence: TGTGCCACGTCTTCGGGGGCAGCGATTATCTACGAGCAGTACTTC.

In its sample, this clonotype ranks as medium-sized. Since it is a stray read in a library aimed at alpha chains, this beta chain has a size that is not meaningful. DNA of the CDR3: TGTGCCAGCAGCTTAGGACAGGGTATTAGTTTGAGCTCCTACAATGAGCAGTTCTTC. This sequence encodes CASSLGQGISLSSYNEQFF. The chain recombines TRBV13 with TRBJ2-1, with D possibly matching TRBD1 (6 bases). This CDR3 has 19 amino acids. The germline V gene has CDR1 PRHDT and CDR2 FYEKMQ (reference sequence). Trimming took 0 bases from V and 0 from J, leaving 18 bases between them. Drawing the rest from reference TRBV13 and TRBJ2-1, the complete variable domain is AAGVIQSPRHLIKEKRETATLKCYPIPRHDTVYWYQQGPGQDPQFLISFYEKMQSDKGSIPDRFSAQQFSDYHSELNMSSLELGDSALYFCASSLGQGISLSSYNEQFFGPGTRLTVL.